Below are 2 T cell receptor beta chains sequenced from a single sample in a study of CD8+CD57+ T cells in acquired aplastic anemia (dated by TCRdb to the late 2010s). Patients chosen for sequencing had shown expansion of CD8+CD57+ cells by flow cytometry. TCRdb records Illumina HiSeq 2000 as the sequencer. TCR beta VDJ combination and CDR3 sequence profiling used genomic DNA as the template. Clones were called with MiXCR by TCRdb after fastp trimmed the public reads at Q25, and only in-frame beta chains were retained. Every CDR3 protein is listed once, alongside the most common genes and DNA of its rows. The sample contains roughly 200,000 distinct CDR3 sequences, 65% of them found a single time. About three fifths of the sample rests with the top ten. The sample consisted of sorted CD4+, CD8+, or CD8+CD57+ T cells (not recorded which) from PBMCs. Source of these receptors: a human donor with aplastic anemia.

CDR3 protein: CATSLAGTENEQFF. DNA for the CDR3: TGTGCCACCAGTCTCGCCGGGACGGAGAATGAGCAGTTCTTC. The chain joins TRBV24-1 to TRBJ2-1, with D perhaps assigned TRBD1 or TRBD2 (5 bases each). Germline lookup yields CDR1 KGHDR and CDR2 SFDVKD. The V gene lost 6 bases and the J gene lost 7 bases, with 15 bases spanning the gap. The CDR3 runs to 14 residues.

In this sample, this clonotype turned up once. The chain uses TRBV9 and TRBJ2-2, with unresolved D. The CDR3 has 13 residues. Deletions cut 3 bases from V and 8 bases from J, with 11 bases between. Looked up from germline, CDR1 is SGDLS and CDR2 is YYNGEE. CDR3 protein: CASSGISGGELFF. The CDR3 DNA reads TGTGCCAGCAGCGGGATATCCGGTGGGGAGCTGTTTTTT. The full variable domain, its missing parts supplied by reference TRBV9 and TRBJ2-2, is DSGVTQTPKHLITATGQRVTLRCSPRSGDLSVYWYQQSLDQGLQFLIQYYNGEERAKGNILERFSAQQFPDLHSELNLSSLELGDSALYFCASSGISGGELFFGEGSRLTVL.